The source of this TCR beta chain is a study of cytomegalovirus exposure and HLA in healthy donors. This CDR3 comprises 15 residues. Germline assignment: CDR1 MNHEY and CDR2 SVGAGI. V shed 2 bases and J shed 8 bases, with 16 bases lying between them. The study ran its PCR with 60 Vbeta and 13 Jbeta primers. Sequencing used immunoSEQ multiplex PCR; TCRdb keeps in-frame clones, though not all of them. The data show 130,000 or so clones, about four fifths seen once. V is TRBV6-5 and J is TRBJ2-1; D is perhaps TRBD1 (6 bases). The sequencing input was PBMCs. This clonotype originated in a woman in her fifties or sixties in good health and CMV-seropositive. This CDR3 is CASSYGQFLGDEQFF. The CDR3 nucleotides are TGTGCCAGCAGTTACGGACAGTTTCTGGGAGATGAGCAGTTCTTC.